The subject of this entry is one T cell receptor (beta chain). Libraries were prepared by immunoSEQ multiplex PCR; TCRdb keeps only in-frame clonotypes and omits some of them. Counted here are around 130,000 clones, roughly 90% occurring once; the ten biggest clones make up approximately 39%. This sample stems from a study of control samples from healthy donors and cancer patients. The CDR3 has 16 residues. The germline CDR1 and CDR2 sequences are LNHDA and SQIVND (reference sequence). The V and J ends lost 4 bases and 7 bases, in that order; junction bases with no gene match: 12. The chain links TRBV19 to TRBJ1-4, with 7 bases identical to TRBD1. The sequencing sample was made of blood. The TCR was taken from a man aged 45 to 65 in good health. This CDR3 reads CASSTHDRVSSEKLFF. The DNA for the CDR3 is TGTGCCAGTAGTACGCACGACAGGGTATCTTCTGAAAAACTGTTTTTT.